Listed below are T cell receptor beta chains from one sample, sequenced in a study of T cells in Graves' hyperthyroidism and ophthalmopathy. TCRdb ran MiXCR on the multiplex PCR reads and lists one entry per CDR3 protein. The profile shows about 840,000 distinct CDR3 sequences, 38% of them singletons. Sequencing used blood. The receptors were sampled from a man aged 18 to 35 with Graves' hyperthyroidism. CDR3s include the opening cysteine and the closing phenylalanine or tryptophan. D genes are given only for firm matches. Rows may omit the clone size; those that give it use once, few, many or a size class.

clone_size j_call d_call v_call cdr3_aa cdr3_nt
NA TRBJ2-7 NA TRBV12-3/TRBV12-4 CASKNTDRHYEQYF TGTGCCAGCAAGAATACGGACAGACACTACGAGCAGTACTTC
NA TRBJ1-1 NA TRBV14 CASSQEVWGDGRTEAFF TGTGCCAGCAGCCAAGAGGTATGGGGGGATGGCCGCACTGAAGCTTTCTTT
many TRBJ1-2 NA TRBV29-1 CSVVPRGGVGYTF TGCAGCGTCGTGCCCCGGGGAGGGGTGGGCTACACCTTC
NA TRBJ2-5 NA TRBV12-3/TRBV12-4 CASSLKRIQETQYF TGTGCCAGCAGTCTCAAGCGGATTCAAGAGACCCAGTACTTC
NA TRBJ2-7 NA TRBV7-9 CASSFRDEAYEQYF TGTGCCAGCAGTTTCCGGGACGAAGCCTACGAGCAGTACTTC
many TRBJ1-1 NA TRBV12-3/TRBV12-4 CASSTEGTEAFF TGTGCCAGCAGTACAGAAGGCACTGAAGCTTTCTTT
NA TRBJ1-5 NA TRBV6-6 CASTWEVSNQPQHF TGTGCCAGCACCTGGGAAGTTAGCAATCAGCCCCAGCATTTT
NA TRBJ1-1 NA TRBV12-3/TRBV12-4 CASRRGQRLNSEAFF TGTGCCAGCAGGCGCGGACAGAGGTTAAACTCTGAAGCTTTCTTT
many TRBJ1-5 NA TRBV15 CATSRDTPNQPQHF TGTGCCACCAGCAGAGATACCCCGAATCAGCCCCAGCATTTT
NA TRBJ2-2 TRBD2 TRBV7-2 CASSLGGRAITGELFF TGTGCCAGCAGCCTTGGCGGGAGGGCCATTACCGGGGAGCTGTTTTTT
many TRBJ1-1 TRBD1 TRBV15 CATSRTRTGTNTEAFF TGTGCCACCAGCAGAACGCGGACAGGGACGAACACTGAAGCTTTCTTT
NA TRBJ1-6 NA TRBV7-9 CASTITSSYNSPLHF TGTGCCAGCACAATCACGAGCTCCTATAATTCACCCCTCCACTTT
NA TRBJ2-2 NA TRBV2 CASSEIVVGQGTNTGELFF TGTGCCAGCAGTGAAATAGTAGTTGGCCAGGGCACAAACACCGGGGAGCTGTTTTTT
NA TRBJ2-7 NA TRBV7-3 CASSLGGSRSYEQYF TGTGCCAGCAGCTTAGGGGGGAGCCGCTCCTACGAGCAGTACTTC
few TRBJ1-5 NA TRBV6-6 CASSDLVMKKHF TGTGCCAGCAGTGACCTCGTTATGAAGAAACATTTT
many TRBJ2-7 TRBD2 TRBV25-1 CATSSPGLGSYEQYF TGTGCCACCTCCTCACCGGGACTAGGGTCCTACGAGCAGTACTTC
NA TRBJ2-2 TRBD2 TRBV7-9 CASSSRVAGDSGGELFF TGTGCCAGCAGCTCCCGAGTAGCGGGAGATTCGGGCGGGGAGCTGTTTTTT